Listed below are T cell receptor beta chains from one sample, sequenced in a study of blood T cell repertoires in COVID-19. Clones were sequenced by immunoSEQ multiplex PCR, and TCRdb holds only the in-frame ones, with some missing. Of about 62,000 clones in the sample, 86% were seen once. The specimen sequenced was peripheral blood. The receptors were sampled from an elderly woman with acute or convalescent COVID-19. Each CDR3 is given with its conserved first and last residue. D genes are given only for firm matches. Not every row has a clone size; where given, it reads once, few, many or a size class.

TRBJ2-5	-	TRBD1	16	TRBV4-2	CASSSPGTGRSETQYF	TGTGCCAGCAGCTCCCCCGGGACAGGGAGATCAGAGACCCAGTACTTC
TRBJ2-2	-	TRBD1	16	TRBV19	CASSRATGGFTGELFF	TGTGCCAGTAGCCGAGCAACAGGGGGGTTCACCGGGGAGCTGTTTTTT
TRBJ2-3	-	-	14	TRBV7-9	CASSLGTFTDTQYF	TGTGCCAGCAGCTTAGGGACTTTCACAGATACGCAGTATTTT
TRBJ2-7	-	TRBD1	14	TRBV5-8	CASSLGQGPYEQYF	TGTGCCAGCAGCTTGGGACAGGGACCCTACGAGCAGTACTTC
TRBJ1-2	once	-	15	TRBV24-1	CATSDPSSTGYGYTF	TGTGCCACCAGTGATCCTAGCTCGACAGGCTATGGCTACACCTTC
TRBJ1-1	-	-	17	TRBV7-8	CASSLGARGTSGRSAFF	TGTGCCAGCAGCTTGGGGGCGCGGGGGACCTCTGGGCGGTCAGCTTTCTTT
TRBJ2-7	-	-	13	TRBV24-1	CAVEERGTQEQYF	TGTGCCGTAGAAGAACGAGGGACTCAGGAGCAGTACTTC
TRBJ2-2	-	TRBD1	18	TRBV25-1	CASSAPAGQGARTGELFF	TGTGCCAGCAGTGCCCCCGCGGGACAGGGGGCGCGAACCGGGGAGCTGTTTTTT
TRBJ1-5	few	-	14	TRBV19	CASTPGGWNQPQHF	TGTGCCAGTACCCCGGGGGGTTGGAATCAGCCCCAGCATTTT
TRBJ1-1	-	-	16	TRBV7-6	CASSLVQPGYNTEAFF	TGTGCCAGCAGCTTAGTCCAGCCGGGTTACAACACTGAAGCTTTCTTT
TRBJ1-3	once	-	15	TRBV18	CASSQTGVSGNTIYF	TGTGCCAGCTCACAGACGGGGGTTTCTGGAAACACCATATATTTT
TRBJ1-5	-	TRBD1	14	TRBV11-2	CASSFGQGDQPQHF	TGTGCCAGCAGCTTTGGGCAGGGGGATCAGCCCCAGCATTTT
TRBJ2-1	-	-	14	TRBV5-8	CASHPRTAYNEQFF	TGTGCCAGCCACCCCAGGACAGCCTACAATGAGCAGTTCTTC
TRBJ2-4	-	-	16	TRBV3-1/TRBV3-2	CASSQAPGHPTNIQYF	TGTGCCAGCAGCCAAGCGCCGGGACACCCGACAAACATTCAGTACTTC
TRBJ2-4	-	-	12	TRBV7-8	CASSLQRVIQYF	TGTGCCAGCAGCCTCCAGCGGGTCATTCAGTACTTC
TRBJ2-7	-	-	14	TRBV28	CASRGGGAGSEQYF	TGTGCCAGCAGGGGAGGAGGAGCCGGGAGCGAGCAGTACTTC
TRBJ1-6	-	-	14	TRBV27	CASSLTVYNSPLHF	TGTGCCAGCAGTTTAACAGTCTATAATTCACCCCTCCACTTT
TRBJ1-5	-	TRBD1	14	TRBV9	CASSRTGGNQPQHF	TGTGCCAGCAGCAGGACAGGGGGCAATCAGCCCCAGCATTTT
TRBJ2-7	-	TRBD2	15	TRBV5-1	CASSLVVGRAYEQYF	TGCGCCAGCAGCTTGGTGGTCGGGAGGGCGTACGAGCAGTACTTC
TRBJ1-2	-	TRBD1	13	TRBV29-1	CSVEALTGGGYTF	TGCAGCGTTGAAGCCCTGACAGGGGGTGGCTACACCTTC
TRBJ1-6	many	TRBD1	16	TRBV28	CASSLGQGAIPRPLHF	TGTGCCAGCAGTTTGGGGCAGGGGGCGATTCCGCGGCCCCTCCACTTT
TRBJ2-1	-	-	14	TRBV15	CATREVSSYNEQFF	TGTGCCACCAGGGAGGTAAGCTCCTACAATGAGCAGTTCTTC
TRBJ1-2	-	-	15	TRBV9	CASSVAQEGFYGYTF	TGTGCCAGCAGCGTAGCGCAGGAAGGATTCTACGGCTACACCTTC
TRBJ2-3	-	-	15	TRBV28	CASISGTGDTDTQYF	TGTGCCAGCATCTCCGGGACGGGAGACACAGATACGCAGTATTTT
TRBJ2-3	-	TRBD1	15	TRBV19	CASSRQGTATDTQYF	TGTGCCAGTAGCCGACAGGGGACGGCCACAGATACGCAGTATTTT
TRBJ2-2	-	TRBD2	16	TRBV7-2	CASSLGGGLAGGEVVF	TGTGCCAGCAGCTTAGGAGGCGGACTAGCGGGGGGGGAAGTCGTTTTT
TRBJ1-4	-	TRBD1	16	TRBV6-5	CASSSLRQGANRKLFF	TGTGCCAGCAGTTCTCTCAGACAGGGGGCGAATCGAAAACTGTTTTTT
TRBJ1-6	-	-	14	TRBV19	CASTEGATTESLHF	TGTGCCAGTACGGAGGGCGCGACGACGGAATCACTCCACTTT
TRBJ1-6	-	TRBD1	15	TRBV28	CASSWGDRDGSPLHF	TGTGCCAGCAGCTGGGGTGACAGGGACGGGTCACCCCTCCACTTT
TRBJ1-1	-	-	13	TRBV7-2	CASSFSVRGEAFF	TGTGCCAGCAGCTTTTCGGTGCGCGGGGAAGCTTTCTTT
TRBJ2-7	-	-	15	TRBV5-1	CASSIERGGEYEQYF	TGCGCCAGCAGCATAGAAAGGGGCGGAGAATACGAGCAGTACTTC
TRBJ2-6	-	-	16	TRBV7-3	CASSLNLLSGANVLTF	TGTGCCAGCAGCTTAAATCTCCTCTCTGGGGCCAACGTCCTGACTTTC
TRBJ2-3	-	-	15	TRBV27	CASSPRTGSTDTQYF	TGTGCCAGCAGTCCCCGCACGGGAAGCACAGATACGCAGTATTTT
TRBJ2-1	-	TRBD1	14	TRBV2	CASSVRTGANEQFF	TGTGCCAGCAGTGTACGGACAGGGGCCAATGAGCAGTTCTTC
TRBJ2-3	-	TRBD2	17	TRBV10-1	CASSESLGLAGPDTQYF	TGCGCCAGCAGTGAGTCGTTGGGACTAGCGGGGCCAGATACGCAGTATTTT
TRBJ2-1	-	-	15	TRBV19	CASSPPPVEYNEQFF	TGTGCCAGTAGTCCCCCGCCGGTTGAGTACAATGAGCAGTTCTTC
TRBJ1-5	-	-	16	TRBV4-2	CASSIRGGEWDQPQHF	TGTGCCAGCAGCATCAGAGGGGGGGAATGGGATCAGCCCCAGCATTTT
TRBJ2-5	-	TRBD2	15	TRBV5-1	CASSLYGGTQETQYF	TGCGCCAGCAGCTTGTACGGGGGGACCCAAGAGACCCAGTACTTC
TRBJ1-5	-	-	14	TRBV21-1	CASSNGGGNQPQHF	TGTGCCAGCAGCAACGGGGGAGGCAATCAGCCCCAGCATTTT
TRBJ2-7	-	-	15	TRBV10-3	CAISESLVRGSEQYF	TGTGCCATCAGTGAGTCGTTGGTTAGGGGGTCCGAGCAGTACTTC
TRBJ2-7	many	TRBD1	15	TRBV19	CASSSGTDLLHEQYF	TGTGCCAGTAGTTCGGGGACAGATCTCCTCCACGAGCAGTACTTC
TRBJ1-6	-	-	18	TRBV5-1	CASSAGGIQMGFNSPLHF	TGCGCCAGCAGCGCGGGCGGGATACAGATGGGGTTTAATTCACCCCTCCACTTT
TRBJ1-4	once	TRBD1	14	TRBV9	CASSVAQGSEKLFF	TGTGCCAGCAGCGTAGCACAGGGGAGTGAAAAACTGTTTTTT
TRBJ1-5	few	TRBD1	15	TRBV28	CASSRGQGANQPQHF	TGTGCCAGCAGTAGAGGACAGGGCGCCAATCAGCCCCAGCATTTT
TRBJ2-7	-	-	14	TRBV7-3	CASSSDSRDYEQYF	TGTGCCAGCAGCTCCGACTCCCGTGACTACGAGCAGTACTTC
TRBJ1-2	once	TRBD1	16	TRBV28	CASSRQTGTGVYGYTF	TGTGCCAGCAGTCGACAGACCGGGACAGGAGTCTATGGCTACACCTTC
TRBJ2-3	-	TRBD2	14	TRBV3-1/TRBV3-2	CASSQGDYPDTQYF	TGTGCCAGCAGCCAAGGGGACTATCCAGATACGCAGTATTTT
TRBJ2-7	-	-	11	TRBV11-2	CASSNFREQYF	TGTGCCAGCAGCAACTTCCGGGAGCAGTACTTC
TRBJ1-3	-	-	16	TRBV5-5	CASSPWIGASRNTIYF	TGTGCCAGCAGCCCTTGGATTGGGGCCTCTCGCAACACCATATATTTT